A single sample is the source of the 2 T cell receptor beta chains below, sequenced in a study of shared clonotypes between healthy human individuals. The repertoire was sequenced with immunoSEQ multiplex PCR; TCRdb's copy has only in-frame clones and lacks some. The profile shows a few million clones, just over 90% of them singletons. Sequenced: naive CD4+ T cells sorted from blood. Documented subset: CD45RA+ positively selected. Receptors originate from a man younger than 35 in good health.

The CDR3 here is CASSRDSRDTEAFF. CDR3 coding DNA: TGTGCCAGCTCAAGGGACAGTAGGGACACTGAAGCTTTCTTT. The V call is TRBV6-6, the J call TRBJ1-1; 7 nucleotides align to TRBD1. The germline V gene encodes CDR1 MNHNY and CDR2 SVGAGI (reference sequence). This CDR3 has 14 amino acids. Trimming cost V 8 bases and J 3 bases; bases outside gene matches: 9.

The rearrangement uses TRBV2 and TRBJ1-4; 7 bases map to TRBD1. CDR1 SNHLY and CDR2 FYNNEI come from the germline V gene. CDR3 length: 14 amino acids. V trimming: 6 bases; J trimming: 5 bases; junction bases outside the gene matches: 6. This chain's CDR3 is CASRVDRWNEKLFF. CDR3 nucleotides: TGTGCCAGCAGAGTGGACAGGTGGAATGAAAAACTGTTTTTT.